One sample yielded the 7 T cell receptor beta chains listed below, sequenced in a study of CD4+ T cells in melanoma. Generated by immunoSEQ multiplex PCR, the TCRdb table keeps only in-frame clones and is missing some. The repertoire holds 120,000 to 150,000 clones, with 92% as singletons. These receptors were obtained from a human donor with melanoma.

This sequence joins TRBV5-1 and TRBJ2-7; weak D call: TRBD1 (5 bases). CDR1 and CDR2 (germline): SGHRS, YFSETQ. The V end lost 3 bases, the J end lost 2 bases, and 15 bases lay between the germline ends. The CDR3 has 15 residues. CDR3 region: CASSWAETEAYEQYF. The CDR3 DNA reads TGCGCCAGCAGCTGGGCTGAGACAGAAGCCTACGAGCAGTACTTC.

The chain recombines TRBV2 with TRBJ1-6; TRBD1 is a possible D gene (5 bases). V was pared by 4 bases and J by 6 bases, with 10 bases between. The CDR3 runs 14 residues. Germline V gives CDR1 SNHLY, CDR2 FYNNEI. CDR3 loop: CASSAAGSNSPLHF. The CDR3 coding sequence is TGTGCCAGCAGTGCGGCAGGGTCTAATTCACCCCTCCACTTT.

This rearrangement joins TRBV27 to TRBJ1-3; TRBD1 matches 8 bases. V trimming: 6 bases; J trimming: 7 bases; junction bases outside the gene matches: 11. The length of the CDR3 is 15 residues. The germline V gene encodes CDR1 MNHEY and CDR2 SMNVEV (reference sequence). CDR3 nucleotide sequence: TGTGCCAGCAGATACTGGACAGGGAACGGGAACACCATATATTTT. It specifies CASRYWTGNGNTIYF.

The chain carries TRBV9 and TRBJ2-5; D unresolved. Per germline, CDR1 SGDLS and CDR2 YYNGEE. V was clipped by 0 bases and J by 4 bases, with 10 bases between them. CDR3 size: 14 residues. The chain's CDR3 is CASSVGLGGETQYF. CDR3 in DNA: TGTGCCAGCAGCGTAGGGCTAGGTGGAGAGACCCAGTACTTC.

V and J are TRBV28 and TRBJ1-2, with D possibly matching TRBD1 (5 bases). This CDR3 region has 14 residues. From germline, CDR1 is MDHEN and CDR2 SYDVKM. The V gene lost 6 bases and the J gene lost 4 bases, with 15 bases spanning the gap. The CDR3 region has the DNA TGTGCCAGCAGGGCTTCGGGGGGTTTCTATGGCTACACCTTC. This codes for CASRASGGFYGYTF.

This clone turned up a few times. The genes are TRBV7-8 and TRBJ1-3; D gene unclear. V lost 5 bases to trimming and J lost 2 bases, with 13 bases between them. This CDR3 is 15 amino acids long. Germline CDR1 reads SGHVS; CDR2 reads FQNEAQ. The CDR3 region is CASSPRSGPGNTIYF. The CDR3 region has the DNA TGTGCCAGCAGCCCTCGGTCTGGACCTGGAAACACCATATATTTT. The variable domain in full, completed from reference TRBV7-8 and TRBJ1-3, reads GAGVSQSPRYKVAKRGQDVALRCDPISGHVSLFWYQQALGQGPEFLTYFQNEAQLDKSGLPSDRFFAERPEGSVSTLKIQRTQQEDSAVYLCASSPRSGPGNTIYFGEGSWLTVV.

The rearrangement links TRBV2 to TRBJ2-5, with 9 bases that match TRBD2. V lost 5 bases to trimming and J lost 2 bases; unmatched junction nucleotides: 3. From germline, CDR1 is SNHLY and CDR2 FYNNEI. The CDR3 totals 14 residues. CDR3 sequence: CASSSGGLQETQYF. In nucleotides, the CDR3 is TGTGCCAGCAGTAGCGGGGGGCTACAAGAGACCCAGTACTTC.